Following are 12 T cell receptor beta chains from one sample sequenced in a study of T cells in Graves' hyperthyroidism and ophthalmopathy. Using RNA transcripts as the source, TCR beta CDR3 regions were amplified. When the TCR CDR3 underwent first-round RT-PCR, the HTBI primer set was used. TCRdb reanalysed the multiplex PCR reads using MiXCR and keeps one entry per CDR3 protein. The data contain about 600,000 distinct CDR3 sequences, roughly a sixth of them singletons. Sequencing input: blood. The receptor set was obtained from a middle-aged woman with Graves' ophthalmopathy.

The CDR3 sequence: CASSPWGANTGELFF. For the CDR3, the DNA is TGCGCCAGCAGCCCCTGGGGAGCGAACACCGGGGAGCTGTTTTTT. This chain joins TRBV5-1 and TRBJ2-2, with TRBD2 as a possible D gene (5 bases). The V end was cut by 4 bases, the J end by 0 bases, with 10 bases between. There are 15 residues in the CDR3. CDR1 is SGHRS and CDR2 is YFSETQ in the germline V gene.

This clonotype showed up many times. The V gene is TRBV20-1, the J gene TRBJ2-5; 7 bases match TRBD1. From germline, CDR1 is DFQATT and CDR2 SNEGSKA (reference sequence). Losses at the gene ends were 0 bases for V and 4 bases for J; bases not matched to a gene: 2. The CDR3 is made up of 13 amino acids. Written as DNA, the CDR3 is TGCAGTGCTAGAGATACAGGGGTAGAGACCCAGTACTTC. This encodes CSARDTGVETQYF.

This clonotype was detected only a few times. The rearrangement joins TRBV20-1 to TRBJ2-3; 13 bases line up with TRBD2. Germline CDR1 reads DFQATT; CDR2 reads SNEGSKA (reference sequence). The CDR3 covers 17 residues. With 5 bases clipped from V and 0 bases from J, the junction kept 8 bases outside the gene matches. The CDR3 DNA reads TGCAGTGCTCGCCGACTAGCGGGGGGCTCTAGCACAGATACGCAGTATTTT. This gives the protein CSARRLAGGSSTDTQYF.

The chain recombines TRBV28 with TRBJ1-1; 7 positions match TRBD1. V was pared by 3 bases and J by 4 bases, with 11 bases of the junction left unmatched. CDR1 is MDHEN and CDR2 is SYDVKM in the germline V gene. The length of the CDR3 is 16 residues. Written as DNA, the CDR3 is TGTGCCAGCAGTTTTATGGCAGGGGGACAGATCACTGAAGCTTTCTTT. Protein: CASSFMAGGQITEAFF.

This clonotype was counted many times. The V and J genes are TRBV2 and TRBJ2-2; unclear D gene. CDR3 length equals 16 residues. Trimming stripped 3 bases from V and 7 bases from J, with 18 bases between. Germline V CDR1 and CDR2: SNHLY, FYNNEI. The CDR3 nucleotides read TGTGCCAGCAGTGACGTGGCTTTGCCCATAGTCGGGGAGCTGTTTTTT. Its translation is CASSDVALPIVGELFF.

This chain's CDR3 is CSARTTETNTEAFF. DNA for the CDR3: TGCAGTGCTAGAACGACAGAAACGAACACTGAAGCTTTCTTT. This chain uses TRBV20-1 with TRBJ1-1; tentatively, D is TRBD1 (5 bases). Germline V gives CDR1 DFQATT, CDR2 SNEGSKA (reference sequence). V was shortened by 2 bases and J by 1 base, with 11 bases between the two germline ends. The CDR3 is made up of 14 amino acids.

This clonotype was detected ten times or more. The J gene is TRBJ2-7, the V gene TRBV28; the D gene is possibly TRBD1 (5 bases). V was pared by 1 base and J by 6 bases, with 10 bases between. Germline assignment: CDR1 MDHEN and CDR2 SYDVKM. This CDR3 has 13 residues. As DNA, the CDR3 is TGTGCCAGCAGTTTATTGACCCAGGGCGAGCAGTACTTC. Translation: CASSLLTQGEQYF.

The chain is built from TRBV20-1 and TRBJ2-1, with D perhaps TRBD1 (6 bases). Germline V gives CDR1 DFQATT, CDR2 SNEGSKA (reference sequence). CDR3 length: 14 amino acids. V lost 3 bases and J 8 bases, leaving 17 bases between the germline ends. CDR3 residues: CSASDRGSLDEQFF. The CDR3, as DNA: TGCAGTGCTAGCGATAGGGGGAGTTTGGATGAGCAGTTCTTC.

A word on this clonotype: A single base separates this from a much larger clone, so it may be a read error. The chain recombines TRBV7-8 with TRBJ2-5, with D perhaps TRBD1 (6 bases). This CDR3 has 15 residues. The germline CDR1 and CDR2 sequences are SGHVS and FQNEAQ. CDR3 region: CASSVGHQYQEAQYF. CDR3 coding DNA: TGTGCCAGCAGCGTGGGACACCAGTACCAAGAGGCCCAGTACTTC.

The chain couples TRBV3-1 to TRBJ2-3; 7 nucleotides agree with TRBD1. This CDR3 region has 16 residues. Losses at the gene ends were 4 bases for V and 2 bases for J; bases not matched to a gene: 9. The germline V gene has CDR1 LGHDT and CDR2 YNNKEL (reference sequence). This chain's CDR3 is CASSPHMGQITDTQYF. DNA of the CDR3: TGTGCCAGCAGCCCCCACATGGGACAGATCACAGATACGCAGTATTTT.

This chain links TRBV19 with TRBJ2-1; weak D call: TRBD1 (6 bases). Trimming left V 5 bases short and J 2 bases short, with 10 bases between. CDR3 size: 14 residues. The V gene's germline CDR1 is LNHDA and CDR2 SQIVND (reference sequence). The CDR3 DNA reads TGTGCCAGTAGTTACCAGGGGACCTACAATGAGCAGTTCTTC. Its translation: CASSYQGTYNEQFF.

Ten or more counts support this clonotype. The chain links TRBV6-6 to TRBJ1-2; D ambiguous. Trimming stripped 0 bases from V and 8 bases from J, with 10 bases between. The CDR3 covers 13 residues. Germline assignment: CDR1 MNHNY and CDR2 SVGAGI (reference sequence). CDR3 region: CASSYSWRRGYTF. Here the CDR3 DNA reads TGTGCCAGCAGTTACTCGTGGCGCAGAGGCTACACCTTC.